This entry features one T cell receptor beta chain sequence. Germline values: CDR1 SGHRS, CDR2 YFSETQ. Germline trimming cut 2 bases from V and 12 bases from J; bases unmatched to any gene: 12. This CDR3 has 15 amino acids. The data are from a study of blood T cell repertoires in COVID-19. Libraries were prepared by immunoSEQ multiplex PCR; TCRdb keeps only in-frame clonotypes and omits some of them. The data contain roughly 400,000 clones, 89% of them singletons. Self-reported history from a screening survey and questionnaire set each donor's cohort. The clonotype comes from a woman in her 30s who had recovered from COVID-19. This rearrangement joins TRBV5-1 to TRBJ2-1; 9 bases fit TRBD2. Specimen: PBMCs or T cells enriched from blood (not recorded which). CDR3 DNA sequence: TGCGCCAGCAGCTTAGCAGCGGGAGGTTTCTCGAGGCAGTTCTTC. It is translated as CASSLAAGGFSRQFF.